This T cell receptor beta chain comes out of a study of blood T cells in healthy people across ages. Donors were healthy Caucasian individuals from Russia aged roughly 6 to 95. The CDR3 is 18 amino acids. Germline values: CDR1 MGHRA, CDR2 YSYEKL. Whole-study results and caveats: While age rose, TCR beta diversity per million T cells dropped in a roughly linear way. It was not known whether donors were CMV positive (a possible confounder of expanded clonotype changes).

A second PCR of roughly 7 to 11 cycles used a sample-barcoded 5' primer and a J-beta primer mix. Each CDR3 protein is one row after TCRdb ran MiXCR on the 5' RACE reads. The sample has around 1.1 million distinct CDR3 sequences, 35% to 45% seen once; the top ten hold 10% to 15%. As concerns this clonotype: Antigen unknown.

The chain carries TRBV4-1 and TRBJ2-5; perhaps D is TRBD1 or TRBD2 (5 bases each). The end of the DNA fits TRBJ2-7 better, so the J call may be wrong. The receptor's source is a man between 18 and 29 years old in good health. The sequencing input was blood. The CDR3 sequence: CASSQETNKFEGPYEQYF. In DNA, the CDR3 is TGCGCCAGCAGCCAAGAGACCAACAAATTTGAGGGGCCCTACGAGCAGTACTTC.